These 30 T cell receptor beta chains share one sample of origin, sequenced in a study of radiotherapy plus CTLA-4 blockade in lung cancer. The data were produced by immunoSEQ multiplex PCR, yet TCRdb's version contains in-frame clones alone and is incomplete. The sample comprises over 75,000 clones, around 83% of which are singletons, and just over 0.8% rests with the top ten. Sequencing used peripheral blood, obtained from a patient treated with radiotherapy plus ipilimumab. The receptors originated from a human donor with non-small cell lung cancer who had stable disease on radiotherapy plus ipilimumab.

The CDR3 sequence: CASSLAGLLTGELFF. The CDR3 coding sequence is TGTGCCAGCTCATTAGCGGGACTCCTTACCGGGGAGCTGTTTTTT. The chain employs TRBV18 and TRBJ2-2; 8 bases match TRBD2. With 5 bases clipped from V and 5 bases from J, the junction kept 7 bases outside the gene matches. There are 15 residues in the CDR3. CDR1 is KGHSH, CDR2 LQKENI, per germline.

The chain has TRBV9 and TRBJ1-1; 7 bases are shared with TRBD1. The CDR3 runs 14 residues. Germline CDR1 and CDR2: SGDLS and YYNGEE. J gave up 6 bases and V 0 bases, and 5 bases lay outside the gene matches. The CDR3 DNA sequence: TGTGCCAGCAGCGTAGTCGACAGGGCATCTGAAGCTTTCTTT. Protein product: CASSVVDRASEAFF.

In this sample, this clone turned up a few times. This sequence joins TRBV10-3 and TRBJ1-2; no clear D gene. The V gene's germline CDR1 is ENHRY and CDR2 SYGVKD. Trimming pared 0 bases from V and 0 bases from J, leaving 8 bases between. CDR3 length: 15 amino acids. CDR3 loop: CAISESTATNYGYTF. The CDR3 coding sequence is TGTGCCATCAGTGAGTCCACAGCCACTAACTATGGCTACACCTTC.

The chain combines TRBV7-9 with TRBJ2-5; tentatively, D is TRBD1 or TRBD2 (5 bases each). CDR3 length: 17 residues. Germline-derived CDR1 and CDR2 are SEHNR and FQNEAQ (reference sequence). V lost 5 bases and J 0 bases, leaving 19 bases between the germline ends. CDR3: CASSGGGRGQYQETQYF. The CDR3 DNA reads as TGTGCCAGCAGCGGGGGTGGGAGAGGCCAATACCAAGAGACCCAGTACTTC.

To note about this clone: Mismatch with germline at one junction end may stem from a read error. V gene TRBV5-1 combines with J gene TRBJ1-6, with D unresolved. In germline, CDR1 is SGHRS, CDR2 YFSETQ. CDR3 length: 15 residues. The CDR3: CASSSSGVSRSPFHF. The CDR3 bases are TGCGCCAGCAGCTCTTCCGGGGTAAGCAGATCACCCTTCCACTTT.

In DNA, the CDR3 is TGTGCCAGCAGTGACTCATTCCCAGGGGCGTACAATGGCTACACCTTC. The encoded protein is CASSDSFPGAYNGYTF. The J gene is TRBJ1-2, the V gene TRBV6-4, with D possibly TRBD1 on 6 matching bases. The CDR3 is 16 amino acids. Germline CDR1 reads MRHNA; CDR2 reads SNTAGT. V gave up 0 bases and J gave up 6 bases, with 17 bases separating them.

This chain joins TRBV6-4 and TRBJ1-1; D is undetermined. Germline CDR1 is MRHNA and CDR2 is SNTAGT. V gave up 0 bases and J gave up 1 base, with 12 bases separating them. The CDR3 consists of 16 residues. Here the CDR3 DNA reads TGTGCCAGCAGTGACTCGAGTCGGGGTGGGAACACTGAAGCTTTCTTT. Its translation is CASSDSSRGGNTEAFF.

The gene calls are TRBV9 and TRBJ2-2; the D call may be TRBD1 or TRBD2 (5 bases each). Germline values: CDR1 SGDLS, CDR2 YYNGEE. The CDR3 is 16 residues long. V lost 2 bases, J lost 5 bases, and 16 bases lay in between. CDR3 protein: CASSVRGAELTGELFF. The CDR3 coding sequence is TGTGCCAGCAGCGTCCGAGGGGCAGAATTAACCGGGGAGCTGTTTTTT.

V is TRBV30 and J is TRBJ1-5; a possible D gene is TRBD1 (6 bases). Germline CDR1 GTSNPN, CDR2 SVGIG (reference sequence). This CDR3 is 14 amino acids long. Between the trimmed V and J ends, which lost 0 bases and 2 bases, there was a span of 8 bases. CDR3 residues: CAWSVAGGNQPQHF. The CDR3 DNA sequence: TGTGCCTGGAGTGTGGCAGGGGGCAATCAGCCCCAGCATTTT.

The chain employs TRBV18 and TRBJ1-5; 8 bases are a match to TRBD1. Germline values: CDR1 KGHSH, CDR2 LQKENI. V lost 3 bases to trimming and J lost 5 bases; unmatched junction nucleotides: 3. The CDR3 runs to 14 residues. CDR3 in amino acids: CASSPTGVDQPQHF. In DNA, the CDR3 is TGTGCCAGCTCACCGACAGGGGTTGATCAGCCCCAGCATTTT. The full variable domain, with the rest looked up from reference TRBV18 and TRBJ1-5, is NAGVMQNPRHLVRRRGQEARLRCSPMKGHSHVYWYRQLPEEGLKFMVYLQKENIIDESGMPKERFSAEFPKEGPSILRIQQVVRGDSAAYFCASSPTGVDQPQHFGDGTRLSIL.

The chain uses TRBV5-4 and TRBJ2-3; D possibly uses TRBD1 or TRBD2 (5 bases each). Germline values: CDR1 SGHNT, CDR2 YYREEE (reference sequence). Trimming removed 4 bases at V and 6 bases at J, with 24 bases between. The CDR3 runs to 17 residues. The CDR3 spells CASSPGLGSKKIDTQYF. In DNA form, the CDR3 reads TGTGCCAGCAGCCCGGGGCTGGGAAGTAAGAAGATCGATACGCAGTATTTT.

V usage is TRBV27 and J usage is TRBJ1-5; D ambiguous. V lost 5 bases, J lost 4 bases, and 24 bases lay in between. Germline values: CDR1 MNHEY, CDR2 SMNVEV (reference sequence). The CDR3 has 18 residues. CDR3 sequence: CASSQGPLTVMTNQPQHF. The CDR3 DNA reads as TGTGCCAGCAGTCAAGGTCCCCTAACGGTTATGACAAATCAGCCCCAGCATTTT.

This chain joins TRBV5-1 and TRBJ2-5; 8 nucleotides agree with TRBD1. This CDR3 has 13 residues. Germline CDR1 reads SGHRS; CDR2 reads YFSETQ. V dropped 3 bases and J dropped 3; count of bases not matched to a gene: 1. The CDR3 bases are TGCGCCAGCAGCTCGGGACAGGAAGAGACCCAGTACTTC. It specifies CASSSGQEETQYF.

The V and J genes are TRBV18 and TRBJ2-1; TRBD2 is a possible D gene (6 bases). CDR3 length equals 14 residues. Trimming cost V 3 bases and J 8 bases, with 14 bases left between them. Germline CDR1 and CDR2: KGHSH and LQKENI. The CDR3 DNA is TGTGCCAGCTCACCCGGGACTGTACGCGATGAGCAGTTCTTC. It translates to CASSPGTVRDEQFF.

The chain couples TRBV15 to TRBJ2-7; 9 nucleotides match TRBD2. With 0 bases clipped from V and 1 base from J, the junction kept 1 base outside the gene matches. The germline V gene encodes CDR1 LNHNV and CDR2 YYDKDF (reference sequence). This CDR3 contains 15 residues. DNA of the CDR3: TGTGCCACCAGCAGAGATACTAGCGGGTCCTACGAGCAGTACTTC. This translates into CATSRDTSGSYEQYF.

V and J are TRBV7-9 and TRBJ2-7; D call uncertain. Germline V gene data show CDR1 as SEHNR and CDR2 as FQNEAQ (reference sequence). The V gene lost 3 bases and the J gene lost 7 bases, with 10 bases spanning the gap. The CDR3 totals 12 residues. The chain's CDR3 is CASSLEGLEQYF. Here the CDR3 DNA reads TGTGCCAGCAGCTTGGAAGGATTGGAGCAGTACTTC.

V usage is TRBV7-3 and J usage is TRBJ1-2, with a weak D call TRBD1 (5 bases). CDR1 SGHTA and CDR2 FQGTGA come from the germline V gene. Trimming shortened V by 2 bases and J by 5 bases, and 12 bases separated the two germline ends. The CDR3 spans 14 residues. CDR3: CASSLGGGGYGYTF. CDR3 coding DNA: TGTGCCAGCAGCTTAGGGGGAGGAGGTTATGGCTACACCTTC.

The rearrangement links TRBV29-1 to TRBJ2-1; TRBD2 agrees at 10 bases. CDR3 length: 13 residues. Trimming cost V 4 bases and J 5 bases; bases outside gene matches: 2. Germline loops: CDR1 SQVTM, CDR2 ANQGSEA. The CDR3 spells CSVGGLADNEQFF. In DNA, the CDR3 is TGCAGCGTTGGAGGACTAGCGGACAATGAGCAGTTCTTC.

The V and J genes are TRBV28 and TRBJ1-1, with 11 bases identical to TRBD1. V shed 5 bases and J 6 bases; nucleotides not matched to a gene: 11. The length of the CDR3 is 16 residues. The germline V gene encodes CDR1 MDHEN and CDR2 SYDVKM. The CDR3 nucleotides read TGTGCCAGCAGTCTCGGGACAGGGGGATTCGGGTCTGAAGCTTTCTTT. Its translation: CASSLGTGGFGSEAFF.

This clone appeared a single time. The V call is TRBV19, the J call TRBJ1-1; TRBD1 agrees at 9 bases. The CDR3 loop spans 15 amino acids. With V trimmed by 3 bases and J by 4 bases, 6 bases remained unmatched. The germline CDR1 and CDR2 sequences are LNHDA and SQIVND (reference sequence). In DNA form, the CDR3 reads TGTGCCAGTAGTATCACAGGGGGCAGGGGCACTGAAGCTTTCTTT. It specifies CASSITGGRGTEAFF.

In DNA, the CDR3 is TGCGCCAGCAGTGAGTCACCGGGACAGGGGCAGTTCCAAGAGACCCAGTACTTC. Translated, it gives CASSESPGQGQFQETQYF. The chain recombines TRBV10-1 with TRBJ2-5, with 10 bases that match TRBD1. J was trimmed by 1 base and V by 0 bases; bases with no gene match: 8. CDR3 length equals 18 residues. Per germline, CDR1 WNHNN and CDR2 SYGVQD (reference sequence).

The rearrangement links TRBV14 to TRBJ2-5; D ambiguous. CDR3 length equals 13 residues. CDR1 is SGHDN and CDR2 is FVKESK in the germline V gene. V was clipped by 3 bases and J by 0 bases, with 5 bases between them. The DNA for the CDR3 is TGTGCCAGCAGCCACACCAACCAAGAGACCCAGTACTTC. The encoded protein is CASSHTNQETQYF.

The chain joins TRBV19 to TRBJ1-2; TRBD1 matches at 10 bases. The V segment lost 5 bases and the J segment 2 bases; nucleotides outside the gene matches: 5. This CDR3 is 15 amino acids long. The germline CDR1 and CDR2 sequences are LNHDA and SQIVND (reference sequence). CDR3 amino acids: CASSARTGGNYGYTF. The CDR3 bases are TGTGCCAGTAGTGCCCGGACAGGGGGAAACTATGGCTACACCTTC.

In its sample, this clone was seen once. The CDR3 protein is CASSFYSYEQYF. CDR3 DNA sequence: TGTGCCAGCAGTTTTTACAGCTACGAGCAGTACTTC. The chain joins TRBV28 to TRBJ2-7; no clear D gene. The CDR3 spans 12 residues. From germline, CDR1 is MDHEN and CDR2 SYDVKM. Trimming removed 3 bases at V and 3 bases at J, with 6 bases between.

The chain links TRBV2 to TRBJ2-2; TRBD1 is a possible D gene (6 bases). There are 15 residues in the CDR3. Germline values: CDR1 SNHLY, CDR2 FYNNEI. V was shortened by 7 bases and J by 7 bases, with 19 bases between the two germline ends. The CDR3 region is CASKEVTGSGGELFF. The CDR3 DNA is TGTGCCAGCAAGGAGGTTACAGGGTCTGGCGGGGAGCTGTTTTTT.

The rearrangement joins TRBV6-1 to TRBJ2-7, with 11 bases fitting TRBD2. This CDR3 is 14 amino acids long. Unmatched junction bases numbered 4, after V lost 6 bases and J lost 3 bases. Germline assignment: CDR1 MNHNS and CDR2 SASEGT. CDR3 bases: TGTGCCAGCAGGGAACTAGCGGGAGTCTACGAGCAGTACTTC. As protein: CASRELAGVYEQYF.

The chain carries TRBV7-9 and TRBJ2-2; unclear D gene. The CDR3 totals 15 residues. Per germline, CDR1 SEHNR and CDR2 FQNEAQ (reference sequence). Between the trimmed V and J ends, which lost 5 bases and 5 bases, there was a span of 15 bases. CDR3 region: CASSLKGPRTGELFF. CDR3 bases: TGTGCCAGCAGCCTGAAAGGGCCACGGACCGGGGAGCTGTTTTTT.

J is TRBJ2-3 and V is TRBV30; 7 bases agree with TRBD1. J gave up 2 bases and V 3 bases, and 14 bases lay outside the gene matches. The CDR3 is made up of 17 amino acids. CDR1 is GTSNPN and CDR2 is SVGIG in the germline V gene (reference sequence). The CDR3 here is CAWSSLQGTDFTDTQYF. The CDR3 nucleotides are TGTGCCTGGAGCTCCCTACAGGGGACCGACTTCACAGATACGCAGTATTTT.

This CDR3 reads CAWGTLQQYF. The CDR3 nucleotides are TGTGCCTGGGGGACTCTTCAGCAGTACTTC. The chain employs TRBV30 and TRBJ2-5; the D gene is possibly TRBD2 (6 bases). CDR1 is GTSNPN, CDR2 SVGIG, per germline (reference sequence). Trimming took 5 bases from V and 11 from J, leaving 12 bases between them. The CDR3 extends over 10 amino acids.

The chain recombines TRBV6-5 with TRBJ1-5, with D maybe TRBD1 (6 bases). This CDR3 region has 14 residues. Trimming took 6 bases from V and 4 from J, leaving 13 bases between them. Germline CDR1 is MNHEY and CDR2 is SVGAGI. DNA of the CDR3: TGTGCCAGCAGACGGGGGCAGTTAAATCAGCCCCAGCATTTT. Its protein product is CASRRGQLNQPQHF.